This T cell receptor (beta chain) was recorded in a study of CD8 T cells in ankylosing spondylitis. General observations from the study: Among TCR beta sequences, a motif of eight or nine highly homologous variants appeared characteristic of ankylosing spondylitis blood.

Each CDR3 protein gets one entry after TCRdb re-called the 5' RACE reads with MiXCR. The sample consists of roughly 350,000 distinct CDR3 sequences, 7.5% to 9% of them appearing once. Germline CDR1 and CDR2: MGHRA and YSYEKL. The germline V and J ends were trimmed by 0 bases and 6 bases, with 10 bases remaining between them. CDR3 length equals 14 residues. This clonotype has only a few counts. The target antigen is unknown. This chain uses TRBV4-1 with TRBJ2-3; no firm D call. This receptor was taken from a male donor with ankylosing spondylitis. What was sequenced was blood, either unsorted or a sorted T cell fraction (not recorded which). This CDR3 reads CASSQETSADTQYF. As DNA, the CDR3 is TGCGCCAGCAGCCAAGAGACGAGCGCGGATACGCAGTATTTT.